What follows are 6 T cell receptor beta chains derived from one specimen sequenced in a study of T cell responses to AZD1222 COVID-19 vaccine. Libraries were prepared by immunoSEQ multiplex PCR; TCRdb keeps only in-frame clonotypes and omits some of them. The table shows approximately 110,000 clones, with nearly 90% occurring only once. The sequencing here drew on peripheral blood, taken 28 days after the second AZD1222 dose. Receptors originate from an adult who received the AZD1222 COVID-19 vaccine.

This sequence joins TRBV28 and TRBJ1-6; D remains unclear. V gave up 5 bases and J gave up 5 bases, with 13 bases separating them. Germline V CDR1 and CDR2: MDHEN, SYDVKM. This CDR3 has 15 amino acids. CDR3 sequence (DNA): TGTGCCAGCAGTCTCCTCACAAGCAATAATTCACCCCTCCACTTT. Its translation: CASSLLTSNNSPLHF.

The chain links TRBV7-9 to TRBJ1-4, with 7 bases matching TRBD1. V trimming: 1 base; J trimming: 7 bases; junction bases outside the gene matches: 12. Per the germline V gene, CDR1 is SEHNR and CDR2 is FQNEAQ (reference sequence). The CDR3 contains 17 residues. CDR3 coding DNA: TGTGCCAGCAGCTTAGGGACAGGCCTCCGTCAAGGTGAAAAACTGTTTTTT. Translated, it gives CASSLGTGLRQGEKLFF.

V usage is TRBV6-2 or TRBV6-3 and J usage is TRBJ2-7; 12 bases map to TRBD2. J lost 2 bases, V lost 6 bases, and 2 bases had no gene match. The CDR3 extends over 14 amino acids. CDR1 and CDR2 from the germline V gene are MNHEY and SVGEGT. CDR3: CASSRLAGAYEQYF. In nucleotides, the CDR3 is TGTGCCAGCAGCCGACTAGCGGGAGCCTACGAGCAGTACTTC.

This chain joins TRBV11-2 and TRBJ2-5; D assignment may be TRBD1 or TRBD2 (5 bases each). V lost 4 bases and J lost 5, with 17 bases in between. Germline V gives CDR1 SGHAT, CDR2 FQNNGV. This CDR3 contains 15 residues. CDR3 region: CASSYGTGLRETQYF. As DNA, the CDR3 is TGTGCCAGCAGCTACGGGACGGGGCTCCGGGAGACCCAGTACTTC.

V and J are TRBV18 and TRBJ2-5; D is perhaps TRBD2 (6 bases). The germline CDR1 and CDR2 sequences are KGHSH and LQKENI. Trimming removed 5 bases from V and 0 bases from J, with 10 bases in between. The CDR3 covers 14 residues. CDR3 nucleotide sequence: TGTGCCAGCTCAGAAAGACTAGACCAAGAGACCCAGTACTTC. This gives the protein CASSERLDQETQYF.

In this sample, this clone turned up a few times. This chain links TRBV28 with TRBJ2-6, with 8 bases matching TRBD1. The CDR3 length is 17 residues. CDR1 is MDHEN, CDR2 SYDVKM, per germline. With 1 base clipped from V and 4 bases from J, the junction kept 6 bases outside the gene matches. CDR3 sequence (DNA): TGTGCCAGCAGTTTATATCAGGGGGCGGGAGGGGCCAACGTCCTGACTTTC. It translates to CASSLYQGAGGANVLTF. The variable domain in full, with the rest retrieved from reference TRBV28 and TRBJ2-6, is DVKVTQSSRYLVKRTGEKVFLECVQDMDHENMFWYRQDPGLGLRLIYFSYDVKMKEKGDIPEGYSVSREKKERFSLILESASTNQTSMYLCASSLYQGAGGANVLTFGAGSRLTVL.